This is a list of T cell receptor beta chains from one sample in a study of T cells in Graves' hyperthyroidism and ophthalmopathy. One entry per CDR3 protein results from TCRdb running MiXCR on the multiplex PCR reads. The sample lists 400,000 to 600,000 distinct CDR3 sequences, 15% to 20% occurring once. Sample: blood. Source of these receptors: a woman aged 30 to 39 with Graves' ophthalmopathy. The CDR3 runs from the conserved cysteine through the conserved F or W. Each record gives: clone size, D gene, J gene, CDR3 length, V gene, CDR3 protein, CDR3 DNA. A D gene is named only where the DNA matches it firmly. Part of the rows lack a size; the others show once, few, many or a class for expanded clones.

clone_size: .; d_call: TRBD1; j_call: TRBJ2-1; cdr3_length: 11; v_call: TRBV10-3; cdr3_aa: CAIKGGYEQFF; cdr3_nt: TGTGCCATCAAAGGGGGCTATGAGCAGTTCTTC
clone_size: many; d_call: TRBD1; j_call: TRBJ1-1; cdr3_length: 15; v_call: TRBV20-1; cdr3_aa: CSARVPTGKGTEAFF; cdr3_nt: TGCAGTGCTAGAGTGCCGACAGGGAAAGGCACTGAAGCTTTCTTT
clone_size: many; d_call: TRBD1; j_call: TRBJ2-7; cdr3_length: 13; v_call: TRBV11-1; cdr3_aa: CASGYRGRHEQYF; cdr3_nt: TGTGCCAGCGGATACAGGGGGCGCCACGAGCAGTACTTC
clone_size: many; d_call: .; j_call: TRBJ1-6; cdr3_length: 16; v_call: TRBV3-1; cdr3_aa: CASSQAPGGRNSPLHF; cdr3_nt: TGTGCCAGCAGCCAAGCCCCAGGTGGAAGAAATTCACCCCTCCACTTT
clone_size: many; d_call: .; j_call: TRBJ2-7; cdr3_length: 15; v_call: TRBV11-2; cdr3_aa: CASMDLGWRSYEQYF; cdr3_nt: TGTGCCAGCATGGACCTTGGGTGGCGGAGCTACGAGCAGTACTTC
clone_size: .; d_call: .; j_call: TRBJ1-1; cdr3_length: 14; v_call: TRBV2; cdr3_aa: CASSVSGMRTEAFF; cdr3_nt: TGTGCCAGCAGTGTTTCGGGGATGAGGACTGAAGCTTTCTTT
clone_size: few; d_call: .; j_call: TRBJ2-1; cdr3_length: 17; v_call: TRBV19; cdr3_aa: CASSIGGAGKAYNEQFF; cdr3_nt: TGTGCCAGTAGTATAGGGGGAGCAGGGAAAGCCTACAATGAGCAGTTCTTC
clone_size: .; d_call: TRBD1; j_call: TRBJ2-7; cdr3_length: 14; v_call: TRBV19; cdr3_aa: CASSMTGNSYEQYF; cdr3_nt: TGTGCCAGTAGTATGACAGGGAACTCCTACGAGCAGTACTTC
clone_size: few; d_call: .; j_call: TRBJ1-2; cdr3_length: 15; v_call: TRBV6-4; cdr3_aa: CASRQEGLPNYGYTF; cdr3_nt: TGTGCCAGCAGACAAGAAGGGCTACCTAACTATGGCTACACCTTC
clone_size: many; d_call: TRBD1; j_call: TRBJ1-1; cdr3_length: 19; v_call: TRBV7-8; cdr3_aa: CASSLARGQGTGMNTEAFF; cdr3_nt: TGTGCCAGCAGCTTAGCGCGAGGACAGGGAACGGGGATGAACACTGAAGCTTTCTTT
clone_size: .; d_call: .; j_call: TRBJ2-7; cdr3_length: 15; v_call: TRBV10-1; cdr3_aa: CASSEAGTISREQYF; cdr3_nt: TGCGCCAGCAGTGAGGCAGGGACAATTTCTCGGGAGCAGTACTTC
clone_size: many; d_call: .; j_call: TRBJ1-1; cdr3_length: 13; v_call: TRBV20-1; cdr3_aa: CSASRTANTEAFF; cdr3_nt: TGCAGTGCTAGCCGAACCGCGAACACTGAAGCTTTCTTT
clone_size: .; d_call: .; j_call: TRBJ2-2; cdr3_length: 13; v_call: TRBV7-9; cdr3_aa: CASSTKPPGELFF; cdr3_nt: TGTGCCAGCAGCACAAAACCCCCCGGGGAGCTGTTTTTT
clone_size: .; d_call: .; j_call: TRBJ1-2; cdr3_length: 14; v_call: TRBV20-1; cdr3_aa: CSASKGTSVGGYTF; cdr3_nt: TGCAGTGCTAGCAAGGGGACATCGGTTGGCGGCTACACCTTC
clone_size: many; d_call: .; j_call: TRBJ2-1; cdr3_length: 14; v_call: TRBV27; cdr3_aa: CASSSPGGVDEQFF; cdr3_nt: TGTGCCAGCAGTTCACCCGGCGGCGTGGATGAGCAGTTCTTC
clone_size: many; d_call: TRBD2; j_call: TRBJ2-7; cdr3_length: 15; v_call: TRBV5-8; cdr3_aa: CAITAAGGPPYEQYF; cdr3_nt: TGTGCTATCACGGCAGCGGGAGGCCCCCCCTACGAGCAGTACTTC
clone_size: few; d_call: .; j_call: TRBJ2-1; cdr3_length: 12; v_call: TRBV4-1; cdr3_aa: CASSPPYREQFF; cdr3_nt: TGCGCCAGCAGCCCCCCTTATCGCGAGCAGTTCTTC
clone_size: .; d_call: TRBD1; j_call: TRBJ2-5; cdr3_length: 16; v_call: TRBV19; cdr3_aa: CASSKMRDRGRETQYF; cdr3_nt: TGTGCCAGTAGTAAGATGCGGGACAGGGGGCGAGAGACCCAGTACTTC
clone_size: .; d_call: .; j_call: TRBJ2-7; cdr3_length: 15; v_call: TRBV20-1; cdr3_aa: CSARESRSGVGEQYF; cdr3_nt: TGCAGTGCTAGAGAAAGCCGATCGGGAGTAGGGGAGCAGTACTTC
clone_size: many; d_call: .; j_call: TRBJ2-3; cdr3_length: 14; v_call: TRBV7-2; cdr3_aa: CASSSPGRLDTQYF; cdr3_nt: TGTGCCAGCAGCTCCCCGGGGAGATTAGATACGCAGTATTTT
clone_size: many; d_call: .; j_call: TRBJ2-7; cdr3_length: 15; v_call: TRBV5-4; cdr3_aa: CASSLGRQSSYEQYF; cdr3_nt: TGTGCCAGCAGCTTGGGAAGGCAAAGCTCCTACGAGCAGTACTTC
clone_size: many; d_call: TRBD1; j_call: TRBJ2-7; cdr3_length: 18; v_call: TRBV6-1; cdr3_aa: CASSPVQGAAFGSYEQYF; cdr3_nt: TGTGCCAGCAGTCCTGTGCAGGGGGCGGCGTTCGGATCCTACGAGCAGTACTTC
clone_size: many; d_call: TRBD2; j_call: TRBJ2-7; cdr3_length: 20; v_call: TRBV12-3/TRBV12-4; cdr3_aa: CASSQRRLAGGLSLSYEQYF; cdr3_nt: TGTGCCAGCAGTCAACGCCGACTAGCGGGAGGACTGTCCCTCTCCTACGAGCAGTACTTC
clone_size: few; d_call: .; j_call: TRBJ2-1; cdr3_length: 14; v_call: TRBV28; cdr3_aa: CASSLAQKLNEQFF; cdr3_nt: TGTGCCAGCAGTTTGGCTCAGAAACTCAATGAGCAGTTCTTC
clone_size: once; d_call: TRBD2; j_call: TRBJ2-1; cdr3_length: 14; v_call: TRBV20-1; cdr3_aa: CSARRGGRAGEQFF; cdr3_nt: TGCAGTGCTAGGAGGGGCGGGAGGGCCGGTGAGCAGTTCTTC
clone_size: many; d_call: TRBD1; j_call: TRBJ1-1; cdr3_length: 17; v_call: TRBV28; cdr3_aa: CASRTTGGRGKGTEAFF; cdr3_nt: TGTGCCAGCAGGACTACAGGGGGCAGAGGGAAAGGCACTGAAGCTTTCTTT
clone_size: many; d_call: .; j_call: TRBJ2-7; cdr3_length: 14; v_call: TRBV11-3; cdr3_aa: CASSPDGSSYEQYF; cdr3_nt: TGTGCCAGCAGCCCGGACGGGAGCTCCTACGAGCAGTACTTC
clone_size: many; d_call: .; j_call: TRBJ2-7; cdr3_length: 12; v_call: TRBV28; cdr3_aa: CASTSGLYEQYF; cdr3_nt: TGTGCCAGCACCTCAGGGTTATACGAGCAGTACTTC
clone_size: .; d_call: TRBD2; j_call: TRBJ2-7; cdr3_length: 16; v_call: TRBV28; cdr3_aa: CASSFYGTRRVYEQYF; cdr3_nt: TGTGCCAGCAGTTTTTATGGGACTAGGCGGGTATACGAGCAGTACTTC
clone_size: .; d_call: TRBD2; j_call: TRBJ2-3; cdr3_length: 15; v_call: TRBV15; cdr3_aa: CATSRGGTKADTQYF; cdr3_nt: TGTGCCACCAGCAGAGGAGGGACTAAAGCAGATACGCAGTATTTT
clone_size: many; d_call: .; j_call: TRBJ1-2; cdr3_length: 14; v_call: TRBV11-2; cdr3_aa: CASSLDRGTAGYTF; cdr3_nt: TGTGCCAGCAGCTTAGATCGGGGGACCGCTGGCTACACCTTC
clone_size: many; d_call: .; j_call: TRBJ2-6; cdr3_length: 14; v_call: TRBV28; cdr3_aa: CATLSGSGANVLTF; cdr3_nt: TGTGCCACCCTGTCGGGGTCCGGGGCCAACGTCCTGACTTTC
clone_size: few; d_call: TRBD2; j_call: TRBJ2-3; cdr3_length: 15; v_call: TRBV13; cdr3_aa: CASSHLAAVTDTQYF; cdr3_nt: TGTGCCAGCAGTCACCTAGCGGCGGTCACAGATACGCAGTATTTT
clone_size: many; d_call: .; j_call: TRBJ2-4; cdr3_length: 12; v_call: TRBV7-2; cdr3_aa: CASSRQGGIQYF; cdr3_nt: TGTGCCAGCAGCCGTCAGGGCGGCATTCAGTACTTC
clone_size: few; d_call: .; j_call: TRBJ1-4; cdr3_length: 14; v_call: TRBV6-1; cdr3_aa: CASSYTGQSEKLFF; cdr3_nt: TGTGCCAGCAGTTATACGGGACAATCTGAAAAACTGTTTTTT
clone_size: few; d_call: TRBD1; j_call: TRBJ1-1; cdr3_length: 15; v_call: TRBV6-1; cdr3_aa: CASRLTGGRVAEAFF; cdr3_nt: TGTGCCAGCAGGTTGACAGGGGGTAGAGTGGCTGAAGCTTTCTTT
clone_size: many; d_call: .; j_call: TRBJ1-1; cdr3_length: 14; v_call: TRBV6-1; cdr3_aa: CASSSSDRNTEAFF; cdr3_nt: .
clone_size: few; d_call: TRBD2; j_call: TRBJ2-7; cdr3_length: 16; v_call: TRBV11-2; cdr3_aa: CASSYRASGRSYEQYF; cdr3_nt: TGTGCCAGCAGCTATCGGGCTAGCGGGAGGTCCTACGAGCAGTACTTC
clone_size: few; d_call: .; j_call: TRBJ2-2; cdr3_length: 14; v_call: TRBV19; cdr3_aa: CASRWTSDTGELFF; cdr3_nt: TGTGCCAGTAGGTGGACATCGGACACCGGGGAGCTGTTTTTT
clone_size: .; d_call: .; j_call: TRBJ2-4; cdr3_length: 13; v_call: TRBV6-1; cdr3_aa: CASSGPEGGIQYF; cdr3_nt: TGTGCCAGCAGTGGACCAGAGGGTGGCATTCAGTACTTC
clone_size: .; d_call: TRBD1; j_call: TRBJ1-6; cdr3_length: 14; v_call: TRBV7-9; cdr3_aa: CASTFGQGASPLHF; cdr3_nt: TGTGCCAGCACCTTCGGACAGGGGGCTTCACCCCTCCACTTT
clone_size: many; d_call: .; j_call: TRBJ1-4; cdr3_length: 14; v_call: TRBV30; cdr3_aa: CAWSPTEDNEKLFF; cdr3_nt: TGTGCCTGGAGTCCGACAGAAGATAATGAAAAACTGTTTTTT
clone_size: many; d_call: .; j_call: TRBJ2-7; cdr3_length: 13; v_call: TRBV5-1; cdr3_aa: CASSPDRLYEQYF; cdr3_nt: TGCGCCAGCAGCCCCGACAGACTCTACGAGCAGTACTTC
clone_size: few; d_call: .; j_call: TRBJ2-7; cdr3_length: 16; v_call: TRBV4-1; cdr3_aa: CASSLKGVRASYEQYF; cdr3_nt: TGCGCCAGCAGCCTAAAAGGGGTGAGGGCCAGTTATGAGCAGTACTTC
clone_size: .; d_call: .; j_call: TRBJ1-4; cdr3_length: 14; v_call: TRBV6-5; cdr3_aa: CASSYMGLGEKLFF; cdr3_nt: TGTGCCAGCAGTTACATGGGGTTAGGTGAAAAACTGTTTTTT
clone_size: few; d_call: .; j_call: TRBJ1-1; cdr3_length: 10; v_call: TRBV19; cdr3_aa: CASGYTEAFF; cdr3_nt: TGTGCCAGTGGTTACACTGAAGCTTTCTTT
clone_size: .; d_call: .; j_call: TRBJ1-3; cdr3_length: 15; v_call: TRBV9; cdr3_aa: CASSVALSSGNTIYF; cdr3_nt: TGTGCCAGCAGCGTAGCTCTGTCCTCTGGAAACACCATATATTTT
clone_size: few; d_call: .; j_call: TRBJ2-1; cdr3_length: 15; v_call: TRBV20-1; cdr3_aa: CSAGGRLDHYNEQFF; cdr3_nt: TGCAGTGCTGGGGGGCGACTAGATCATTACAATGAGCAGTTCTTC
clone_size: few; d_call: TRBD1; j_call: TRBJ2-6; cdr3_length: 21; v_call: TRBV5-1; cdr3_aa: CASSLWVSRDRDSSGANVLTF; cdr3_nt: TGCGCCAGCAGCTTGTGGGTTAGCCGGGACAGGGACTCGTCTGGGGCCAACGTCCTGACTTTC
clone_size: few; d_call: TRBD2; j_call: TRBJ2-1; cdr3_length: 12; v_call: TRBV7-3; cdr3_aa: CASSQRGGGQFF; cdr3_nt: TGTGCCAGCAGCCAGCGCGGGGGGGGGCAGTTCTTC
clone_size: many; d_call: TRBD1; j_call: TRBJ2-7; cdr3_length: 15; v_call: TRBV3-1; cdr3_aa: CASSQGGQGAAEQYF; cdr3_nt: TGTGCCAGCAGCCAAGGGGGGCAGGGGGCAGCCGAGCAGTACTTC